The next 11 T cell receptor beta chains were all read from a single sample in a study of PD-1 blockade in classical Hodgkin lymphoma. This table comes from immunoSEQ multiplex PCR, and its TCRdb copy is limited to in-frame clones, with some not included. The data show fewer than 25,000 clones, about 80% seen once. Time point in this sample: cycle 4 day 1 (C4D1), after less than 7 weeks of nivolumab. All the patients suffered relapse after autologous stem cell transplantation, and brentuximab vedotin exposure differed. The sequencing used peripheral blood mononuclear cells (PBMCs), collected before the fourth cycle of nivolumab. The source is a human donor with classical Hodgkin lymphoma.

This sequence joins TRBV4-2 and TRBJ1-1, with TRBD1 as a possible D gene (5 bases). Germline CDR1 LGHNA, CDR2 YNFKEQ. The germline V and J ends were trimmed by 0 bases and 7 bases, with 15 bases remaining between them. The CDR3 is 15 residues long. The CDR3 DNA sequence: TGTGCCAGCAGCCAAGATTCATGGGGGTTCGGTGAAGCTTTCTTT. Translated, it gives CASSQDSWGFGEAFF.

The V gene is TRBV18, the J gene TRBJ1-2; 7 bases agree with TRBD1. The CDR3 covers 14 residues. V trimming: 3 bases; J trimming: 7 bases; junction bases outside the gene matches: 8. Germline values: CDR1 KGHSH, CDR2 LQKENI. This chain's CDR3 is CASSPEQGLGGYTF. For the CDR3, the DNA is TGTGCCAGCTCACCGGAACAGGGGCTTGGTGGCTACACCTTC.

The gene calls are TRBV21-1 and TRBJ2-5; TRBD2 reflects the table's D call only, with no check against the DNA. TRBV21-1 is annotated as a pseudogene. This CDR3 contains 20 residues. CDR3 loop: CASSKVSRPHGLAGRETQYF. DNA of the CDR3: TGTGCCAGCAGCAAAGTAAGCAGGCCTCATGGGCTAGCGGGGAGGGAGACCCAGTACTTC.

This CDR3 reads CASSLIPIYEQYF. In nucleotides, the CDR3 is TGCGCCAGCAGCTTGATCCCGATCTACGAGCAGTACTTC. J is TRBJ2-7 and V is TRBV5-1; D uncertain. V was pared by 1 base and J by 3 bases, with 8 bases between. The CDR3 is made up of 13 amino acids. The germline V gene has CDR1 SGHRS and CDR2 YFSETQ.

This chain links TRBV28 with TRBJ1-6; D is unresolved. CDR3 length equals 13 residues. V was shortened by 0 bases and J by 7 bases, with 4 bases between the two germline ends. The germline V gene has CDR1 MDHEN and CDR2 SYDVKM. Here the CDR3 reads CASSLWPNSPLHF. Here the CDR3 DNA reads TGTGCCAGCAGTTTATGGCCAAATTCACCCCTCCACTTT.

The CDR3 DNA reads as TGTGCCAGCAGCGGGGGACAGGGAAAAGCTTTCTTT. This codes for CASSGGQGKAFF. The chain joins TRBV7-3 to TRBJ1-1; TRBD1 matches 9 bases. The germline CDR1 and CDR2 sequences are SGHTA and FQGTGA. The CDR3 contains 12 residues. J was trimmed by 9 bases and V by 5 bases; bases with no gene match: 4. The variable domain in full, with the rest retrieved from reference TRBV7-3 and TRBJ1-1, is GAGVSQTPSNKVTEKGKYVELRCDPISGHTALYWYRQSLGQGPEFLIYFQGTGAADDSGLPNDRFFAVRPEGSVSTLKIQRTERGDSAVYLCASSGGQGKAFFGQGTRLTVV.

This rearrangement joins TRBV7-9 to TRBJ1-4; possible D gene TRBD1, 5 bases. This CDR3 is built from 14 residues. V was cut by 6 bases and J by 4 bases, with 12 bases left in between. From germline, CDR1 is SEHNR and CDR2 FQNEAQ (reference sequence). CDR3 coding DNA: TGTGCCAGCAGTTCCGGGACCTTTAATGAAAAACTGTTTTTT. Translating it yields CASSSGTFNEKLFF.

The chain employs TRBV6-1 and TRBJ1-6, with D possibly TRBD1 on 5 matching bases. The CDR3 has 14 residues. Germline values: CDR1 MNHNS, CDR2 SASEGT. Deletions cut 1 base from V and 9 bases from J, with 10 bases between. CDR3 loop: CASSEGGEGSPLHF. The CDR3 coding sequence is TGTGCCAGCAGTGAAGGGGGCGAGGGTTCACCCCTCCACTTT.

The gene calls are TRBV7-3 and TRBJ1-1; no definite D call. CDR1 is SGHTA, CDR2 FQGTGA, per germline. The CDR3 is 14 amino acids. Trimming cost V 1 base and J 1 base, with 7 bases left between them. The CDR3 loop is CASSLNHANTEAFF. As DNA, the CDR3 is TGTGCCAGCAGCTTAAACCATGCGAACACTGAAGCTTTCTTT.

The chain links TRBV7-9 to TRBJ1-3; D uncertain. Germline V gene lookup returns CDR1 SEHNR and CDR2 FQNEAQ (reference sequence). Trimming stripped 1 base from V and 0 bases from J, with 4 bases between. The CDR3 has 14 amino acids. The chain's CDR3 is CASSLGFSGNTIYF. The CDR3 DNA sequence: TGTGCCAGCAGCTTAGGGTTCTCTGGAAACACCATATATTTT.

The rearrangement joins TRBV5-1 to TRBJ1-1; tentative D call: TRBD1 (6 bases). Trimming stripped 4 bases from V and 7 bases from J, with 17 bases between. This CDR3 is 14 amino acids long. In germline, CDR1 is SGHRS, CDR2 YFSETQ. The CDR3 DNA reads TGCGCCAGCAGCCCGACGACAGGAGAGAATGAAGCTTTCTTT. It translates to CASSPTTGENEAFF.